This entry lists 11 T cell receptor beta chains sequenced from one sample in a study of blood T cells in healthy people across ages. A second about 6 to 11 cycle PCR used barcoded and J-beta primers. TCRdb itself ran the 5' RACE reads through MiXCR, one entry per CDR3 protein. The sample shows 1.5 million to 1.8 million distinct CDR3 sequences, roughly two fifths of them seen only once. Material for sequencing was blood. The receptor source for this set is a woman under 30 in good health.

The rearrangement joins TRBV3-1 to TRBJ2-1; no reliable D call. CDR1 LGHDT and CDR2 YNNKEL come from the germline V gene (reference sequence). The germline V and J ends were trimmed by 4 bases and 10 bases, with 20 bases remaining between them. This CDR3 is built from 15 residues. CDR3 protein: CASSPRPGSPYEQFF. CDR3 nucleotide sequence: TGTGCCAGCAGCCCAAGGCCAGGATCCCCCTACGAGCAGTTCTTC.

In this sample, this clonotype turned up a few times. The V and J genes are TRBV18 and TRBJ1-5; weak D call: TRBD1 (5 bases). This CDR3 contains 13 residues. CDR1 KGHSH and CDR2 LQKENI come from the germline V gene. The ends were cut back, 4 bases at V and 3 bases at J, with 7 bases in the middle. The chain's CDR3 is CASSQQDNQPQHF. The CDR3 nucleotides are TGTGCCAGCTCACAACAGGACAATCAGCCCCAGCATTTT.

There are a few counts of this clonotype. The chain links TRBV11-2 to TRBJ1-2; TRBD1 agrees at 7 bases. The J segment lost 5 bases and the V segment lost 5 bases, leaving 11 bases of the junction unmatched. The germline V gene encodes CDR1 SGHAT and CDR2 FQNNGV. This CDR3 comprises 15 residues. For the CDR3, the DNA is TGTGCCAGCAGCCTGTCTACCGGGACAGCATATGGCTACACCTTC. It specifies CASSLSTGTAYGYTF.

The V gene is TRBV5-1, the J gene TRBJ2-7; 8 nucleotides match TRBD1. Germline V gene lookup returns CDR1 SGHRS and CDR2 YFSETQ. With V trimmed by 2 bases and J by 3 bases, 4 bases remained unmatched. The CDR3 runs to 14 residues. The CDR3 region is CASSFEGQGYEQYF. CDR3 in DNA: TGCGCCAGCAGCTTTGAAGGACAGGGCTACGAGCAGTACTTC.

The V call is TRBV6-1, the J call TRBJ1-5; the match to TRBD1 covers 7 bases. Germline CDR1 MNHNS, CDR2 SASEGT. V trimming: 2 bases; J trimming: 9 bases; junction bases outside the gene matches: 4. This CDR3 region has 13 residues. In nucleotides, the CDR3 is TGTGCCAGCAGTGAAATTCACAGGGGGCCCCAGCATTTT. It codes for CASSEIHRGPQHF.

The V and J genes are TRBV4-1 and TRBJ2-2; D uncertain. The V gene's germline CDR1 is MGHRA and CDR2 YSYEKL. The CDR3 covers 16 residues. Trimming cost V 5 bases and J 1 base, with 14 bases left between them. CDR3 sequence: CASSSQHRGNTGELFF. The CDR3 region has the DNA TGCGCCAGCAGCTCCCAACACAGAGGGAACACCGGGGAGCTGTTTTTT.

The table lists this clonotype with a few counts. The J gene is TRBJ2-1, the V gene TRBV5-1, with D maybe TRBD1 (6 bases). Trimming removed 5 bases from V and 7 bases from J, with 22 bases in between. The CDR3 sequence is 16 residues long. Germline CDR1 and CDR2: SGHRS and YFSETQ. CDR3 in amino acids: CASSILGAQAGNEQFF. For the CDR3, the DNA is TGCGCCAGCAGTATCCTGGGGGCCCAGGCCGGGAATGAGCAGTTCTTC.

The chain is built from TRBV11-2 and TRBJ2-1, with D possibly TRBD2 on 5 matching bases. Germline V gene lookup returns CDR1 SGHAT and CDR2 FQNNGV. The CDR3 sequence is 14 residues long. V was cut by 6 bases and J by 7 bases, with 16 bases left in between. Here the CDR3 reads CASRSIGNLNEQFF. DNA of the CDR3: TGTGCCAGCAGGTCTATCGGGAATTTGAATGAGCAGTTCTTC.

This clonotype was observed a handful of times. This chain connects TRBV7-9 to TRBJ1-5, with D possibly TRBD1 on 6 matching bases. The CDR3 consists of 15 residues. Germline CDR1 and CDR2: SEHNR and FQNEAQ (reference sequence). Trimming removed 2 bases at V and 6 bases at J, with 14 bases between. CDR3 DNA: TGTGCCAGCAGCTTAAATACAGGGCTCGGTCAGCCCCAGCATTTT. Protein product: CASSLNTGLGQPQHF.

There are a few counts of this clonotype. The gene calls are TRBV7-6 and TRBJ2-2; 10 nucleotides agree with TRBD2. Germline CDR1 is SGHVS and CDR2 is FNYEAQ. V was clipped by 2 bases and J by 6 bases; unmatched bases: 6. The CDR3 sequence is 16 residues long. In DNA form, the CDR3 reads TGTGCCAGCAGCTTAAACCTAGCGGGAGATCCCGGGGAGCTGTTTTTT. As protein: CASSLNLAGDPGELFF.

The V call is TRBV4-3, the J call TRBJ1-4; possibly TRBD1 for D (6 bases). The CDR3 extends over 15 amino acids. Germline values: CDR1 LGHNA, CDR2 YSLEER. V lost 2 bases and J 1 base, leaving 8 bases between the germline ends. The CDR3 bases are TGCGCCAGCAGCCAACAGGGGTTAACTAATGAAAAACTGTTTTTT. This encodes CASSQQGLTNEKLFF.